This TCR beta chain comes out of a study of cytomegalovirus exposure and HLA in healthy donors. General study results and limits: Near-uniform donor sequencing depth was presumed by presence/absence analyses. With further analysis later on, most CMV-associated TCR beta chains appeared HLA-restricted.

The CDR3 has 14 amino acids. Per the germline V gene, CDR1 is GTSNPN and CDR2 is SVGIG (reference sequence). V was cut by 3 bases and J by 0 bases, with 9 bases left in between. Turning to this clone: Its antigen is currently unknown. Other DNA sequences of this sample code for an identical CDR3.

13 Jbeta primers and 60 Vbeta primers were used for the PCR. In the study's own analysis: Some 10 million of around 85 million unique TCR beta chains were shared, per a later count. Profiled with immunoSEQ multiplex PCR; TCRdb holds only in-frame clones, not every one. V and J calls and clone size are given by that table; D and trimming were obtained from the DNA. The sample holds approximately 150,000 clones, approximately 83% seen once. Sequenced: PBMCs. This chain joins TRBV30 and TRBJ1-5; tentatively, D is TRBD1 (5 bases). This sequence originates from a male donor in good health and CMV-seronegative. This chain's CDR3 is CAWSRESSNQPQHF. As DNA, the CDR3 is TGTGCCTGGAGCAGGGAATCTAGCAATCAGCCCCAGCATTTT. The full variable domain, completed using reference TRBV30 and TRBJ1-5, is SQTIHQWPATLVQPVGSPLSLECTVEGTSNPNLYWYRQAAGRGLQLLFYSVGIGQISSEVPQNLSASRPQDRQFILSSKKLLLSDSGFYLCAWSRESSNQPQHFGDGTRLSIL.